The 30 T cell receptor beta chains presented below share a single source sample, sequenced in a study of blood T cell repertoires in COVID-19. The method was immunoSEQ multiplex PCR; TCRdb's version includes in-frame clones alone and lacks a portion of them. The sample has 220,000 or so clones, 84% seen once. The sample comprised PBMCs or T cells enriched from blood (not recorded which). The source of these receptors is a woman between 40 and 50 years old who had recovered from COVID-19.

This clone was observed a handful of times. The chain couples TRBV7-8 to TRBJ2-4; D gene ambiguous. From germline, CDR1 is SGHVS and CDR2 FQNEAQ. The V and J ends lost 0 bases and 8 bases respectively, with 11 bases between them. This CDR3 comprises 14 residues. The CDR3 coding sequence is TGTGCCAGCAGCTTAGCCACCCTTCGGGACATTCAGTACTTC. Its translation: CASSLATLRDIQYF.

This clone has only one observation. This chain links TRBV24-1 with TRBJ1-2; TRBD1 matches 9 bases. The CDR3 is 14 residues long. CDR1 and CDR2 from the germline V gene are KGHDR and SFDVKD. J lost 8 bases, V lost 4 bases, and 7 bases had no gene match. For the CDR3, the DNA is TGTGCCACCAGTGACTCCGGGACAGGGCGCGGCTACACCTTC. It specifies CATSDSGTGRGYTF.

V and J are TRBV10-1 and TRBJ2-7, with 9 bases fitting TRBD2. Germline loops: CDR1 WNHNN, CDR2 SYGVQD (reference sequence). Trimming cost V 7 bases and J 5 bases; bases outside gene matches: 9. The CDR3 runs to 14 residues. For the CDR3, the DNA is TGCGCCAGCACGCGGGAGGGCCTGGTAAACGAGCAGTACGTC. This encodes CASTREGLVNEQYV.

This clone was recorded a few times. This sequence joins TRBV7-2 and TRBJ2-7, with a possible D match to TRBD1 (5 bases). CDR3 length: 14 residues. V dropped 8 bases and J dropped 0 bases, with 14 bases sitting between them. CDR1 and CDR2 (germline): SGHTA, FQGNSA. The CDR3 region has the DNA TGTGCCAGCGGTAGGGGCGGCCGCTCCTACGAGCAGTACTTC. It specifies CASGRGGRSYEQYF. Drawing the rest from reference TRBV7-2 and TRBJ2-7, the complete variable domain is GAGVSQSPSNKVTEKGKDVELRCDPISGHTALYWYRQSLGQGLEFLIYFQGNSAPDKSGLPSDRFSAERTGGSVSTLTIQRTQQEDSAVYLCASGRGGRSYEQYFGPGTRLTVT.

The chain joins TRBV7-3 to TRBJ1-1, with D tentatively TRBD1 (5 bases). This CDR3 has 14 residues. Germline V gene data show CDR1 as SGHTA and CDR2 as FQGTGA. Trimming pared 5 bases from V and 1 base from J, leaving 11 bases between. CDR3 region: CASSPSQENTEAFF. CDR3 in DNA: TGTGCCAGCAGCCCGTCACAGGAGAACACTGAAGCTTTCTTT.

The chain carries TRBV18 and TRBJ1-2, with 9 bases matching TRBD1. V shed 5 bases and J 7 bases; nucleotides not matched to a gene: 11. CDR3 length: 15 amino acids. The germline CDR1 and CDR2 sequences are KGHSH and LQKENI. The CDR3 coding sequence is TGTGCCAGCTCAGGCACAGGGGGCGAAGAGGGTGGCTACACCTTC. This translates into CASSGTGGEEGGYTF.

The gene calls are TRBV10-3 and TRBJ2-1, with 7 bases identical to TRBD2. The V gene's germline CDR1 is ENHRY and CDR2 SYGVKD. There are 13 residues in the CDR3. J was trimmed by 4 bases and V by 6 bases; bases with no gene match: 3. The CDR3 DNA reads TGTGCCATCAGGGGAGGGACTTACAATGAGCAGTTCTTC. Translated, it gives CAIRGGTYNEQFF.

This sequence joins TRBV5-6 and TRBJ2-1; 8 bases match TRBD1. The CDR3 is 16 residues long. V dropped 2 bases and J dropped 0; count of bases not matched to a gene: 4. Germline V gene data show CDR1 as SGHDT and CDR2 as YYEEEE. CDR3 coding DNA: TGTGCCAGCAGCTTCAACAGGGGGACCTCCTACAATGAGCAGTTCTTC. As protein: CASSFNRGTSYNEQFF.

The chain links TRBV27 to TRBJ2-7; possibly TRBD2 for D (5 bases). The length of the CDR3 is 14 residues. The germline CDR1 and CDR2 sequences are MNHEY and SMNVEV (reference sequence). V was cut by 3 bases and J by 2 bases, with 11 bases left in between. The CDR3 here is CASSFRGFTYEQYF. For the CDR3, the DNA is TGTGCCAGCAGTTTTCGAGGGTTCACCTACGAGCAGTACTTC.

This rearrangement joins TRBV4-2 to TRBJ2-2; weak D call: TRBD2 (5 bases). The CDR3 consists of 16 residues. The germline V gene encodes CDR1 LGHNA and CDR2 YNFKEQ. Trimming removed 4 bases from V and 6 bases from J, with 18 bases in between. The chain's CDR3 is CASSPTSGNRAGELFF. As DNA, the CDR3 is TGTGCCAGCAGCCCAACCTCGGGGAATCGGGCCGGGGAGCTGTTTTTT.

The chain uses TRBV21-1 and TRBJ1-3; the table's D call, TRBD1, has no DNA check behind it. TRBV21-1 is noted as a pseudogene. This CDR3 comprises 14 residues. CDR3 DNA sequence: TGTGCCCTCCCGGGTGGGGCAGCCGGAAACACCATATATTTT. Its translation is CALPGGAAGNTIYF.

J is TRBJ2-7 and V is TRBV5-6, with a tentative D call TRBD1 (6 bases). The V end lost 4 bases, the J end lost 0 bases, and 14 bases lay between the germline ends. The CDR3 sequence is 15 residues long. Germline CDR1 SGHDT, CDR2 YYEEEE. For the CDR3, the DNA is TGTGCCAGCAGCGGTCGGGACACGAGCTCCTACGAGCAGTACTTC. It is translated as CASSGRDTSSYEQYF.

This clone was recorded only once. This chain joins TRBV20-1 and TRBJ1-5; D uncertain. The CDR3 sequence is 12 residues long. Germline V gene lookup returns CDR1 DFQATT and CDR2 SNEGSKA (reference sequence). Trimming took off 3 bases at V and 4 bases at J, with 7 bases between the two ends. The CDR3: CSASPVNQPQHF. The CDR3 coding sequence is TGCAGTGCTAGTCCCGTAAATCAGCCCCAGCATTTT.

This chain joins TRBV7-2 and TRBJ2-1, with 7 positions matching TRBD1. Trimming at V came to 3 bases and at J to 1 base, leaving 6 bases not matched to a gene. Looked up from germline, CDR1 is SGHTA and CDR2 is FQGNSA. The CDR3 contains 16 residues. The CDR3 here is CASSFRGRNSYNEQFF. DNA of the CDR3: TGTGCCAGCAGCTTTAGGGGGCGGAATTCCTACAATGAGCAGTTCTTC.

This chain joins TRBV2 and TRBJ1-3, with 9 nucleotides matching TRBD1. With 5 bases clipped from V and 2 bases from J, the junction kept 7 bases outside the gene matches. This CDR3 has 16 residues. Germline V lookup: CDR1 SNHLY, CDR2 FYNNEI. The CDR3 bases are TGTGCCAGCAGTCGAGACAGGGGGTTTACTGGAAACACCATATATTTT. Residues: CASSRDRGFTGNTIYF.

This clone is a singleton in its sample. The rearrangement uses TRBV2 and TRBJ2-7; TRBD1 matches 8 bases. This CDR3 is built from 12 residues. The junction had 4 bases not matched to a gene; V was cut back by 5 bases and J by 7 bases. Germline CDR1 SNHLY, CDR2 FYNNEI. CDR3 sequence reads: CASSRRDREQYF. The CDR3 region has the DNA TGTGCCAGCAGTCGACGGGACAGGGAGCAGTACTTC. The entire variable domain, with the rest obtained from reference TRBV2 and TRBJ2-7, is as follows: EPEVTQTPSHQVTQMGQEVILRCVPISNHLYFYWYRQILGQKVEFLVSFYNNEISEKSEIFDDQFSVERPDGSNFTLKIRSTKLEDSAMYFCASSRRDREQYFGPGTRLTVT.

This clone was observed a few times. The rearrangement joins TRBV19 to TRBJ1-1; the D is unclear. Trimming cost V 6 bases and J 1 base, with 9 bases left between them. Germline CDR1 and CDR2: LNHDA and SQIVND (reference sequence). The CDR3 is 13 amino acids. This CDR3 reads CASREERNTEAFF. The DNA for the CDR3 is TGTGCCAGTAGAGAGGAACGGAACACTGAAGCTTTCTTT.

The chain employs TRBV5-1 and TRBJ1-2; possibly TRBD1 for D (5 bases). The germline CDR1 and CDR2 sequences are SGHRS and YFSETQ. V was clipped by 1 base and J by 7 bases, with 11 bases between them. This CDR3 is 13 amino acids long. This CDR3 reads CASSLTTVVGYTF. Written as DNA, the CDR3 is TGCGCCAGCAGCTTGACGACAGTTGTTGGCTACACCTTC.

The V call is TRBV5-4, the J call TRBJ2-3; the match to TRBD2 covers 10 bases. This CDR3 contains 17 residues. Germline V lookup: CDR1 SGHNT, CDR2 YYREEE (reference sequence). Trimming removed 7 bases from V and 5 bases from J; junction bases left unmatched: 16. CDR3: CASGLDDSGRARDTQYF. The CDR3 nucleotides are TGTGCCAGCGGCCTAGATGACAGCGGGAGGGCCAGAGATACGCAGTATTTT.

The J gene is TRBJ2-3, the V gene TRBV14, with 11 bases aligning to TRBD2. The V gene end was trimmed by 4 bases and the J gene end by 3 bases; junction bases not matched to a gene: 6. The CDR3 has 16 amino acids. Germline V gives CDR1 SGHDN, CDR2 FVKESK. The CDR3 DNA reads as TGTGCCAGCAGCCCACTAGCGGGAGCCCCAACAGATACGCAGTATTTT. Its translation is CASSPLAGAPTDTQYF.

The CDR3 here is CASSEGGTGSNTGELFF. DNA of the CDR3: TGTGCCAGCAGTGAAGGAGGGACAGGCTCGAACACCGGGGAGCTGTTTTTT. The rearrangement uses TRBV2 and TRBJ2-2; TRBD1 aligns across 8 bases. Per the germline V gene, CDR1 is SNHLY and CDR2 is FYNNEI. The CDR3 extends over 17 amino acids. The J segment lost 0 bases and the V segment lost 1 base, leaving 4 bases of the junction unmatched.

The J gene is TRBJ1-2, the V gene TRBV19; the D gene is possibly TRBD1 (5 bases). The V gene's germline CDR1 is LNHDA and CDR2 SQIVND (reference sequence). V lost 7 bases and J 7 bases, leaving 16 bases between the germline ends. CDR3 length equals 13 residues. Here the CDR3 reads CASTSLGLGGYTF. CDR3 DNA: TGTGCCAGTACCTCCTTGGGACTGGGTGGCTACACCTTC.

The chain joins TRBV7-6 to TRBJ2-5; TRBD2 matches at 10 bases. The CDR3 covers 19 residues. Germline trimming cut 1 base from V and 5 bases from J; bases unmatched to any gene: 16. Germline V lookup: CDR1 SGHVS, CDR2 FNYEAQ. The CDR3 DNA is TGTGCCAGCAGCTTAGTGTCACTAGCGGGGCCCACATCCCGGGAGACCCAGTACTTC. Amino acids: CASSLVSLAGPTSRETQYF.

The rearrangement links TRBV24-1 to TRBJ2-5; perhaps TRBD2 as D (5 bases). CDR1 and CDR2 (germline): KGHDR, SFDVKD. The CDR3 sequence is 15 residues long. Trimming cost V 8 bases and J 2 bases, with 17 bases left between them. This chain's CDR3 is CATKRKRARQETQYF. CDR3 sequence (DNA): TGTGCCACCAAGCGGAAACGGGCTAGACAAGAGACCCAGTACTTC.

The chain joins TRBV9 to TRBJ1-5; 7 positions agree with TRBD1. Germline CDR1 and CDR2: SGDLS and YYNGEE. Germline trimming cut 3 bases from V and 2 bases from J; bases unmatched to any gene: 2. This CDR3 is built from 14 residues. CDR3 nucleotides: TGTGCCAGCAGCGGGGGACAGCGCAATCAGCCCCAGCATTTT. It specifies CASSGGQRNQPQHF.

The chain is built from TRBV19 and TRBJ1-6; 10 positions match TRBD1. The V gene's germline CDR1 is LNHDA and CDR2 SQIVND (reference sequence). Germline trimming cut 5 bases from V and 9 bases from J; bases unmatched to any gene: 4. The length of the CDR3 is 14 residues. The CDR3 sequence: CASSDRDRGSPLHF. The CDR3 DNA reads TGTGCCAGTAGTGACCGGGACAGGGGTTCACCCCTCCACTTT.

The chain has TRBV29-1 and TRBJ1-2; 7 positions agree with TRBD1. J lost 4 bases, V lost 3 bases, and 5 bases had no gene match. Germline values: CDR1 SQVTM, CDR2 ANQGSEA. The CDR3 is made up of 13 amino acids. The CDR3 is CSVDPDRVYGYTF. The CDR3 bases are TGCAGCGTTGACCCAGACAGGGTCTATGGCTACACCTTC.

As regards this clone: In the same sample, other DNA sequences code for this CDR3. The chain joins TRBV10-3 to TRBJ1-1, with D tentatively TRBD1 (6 bases). The germline V gene encodes CDR1 ENHRY and CDR2 SYGVKD. V was pared by 6 bases and J by 4 bases, with 12 bases between. The CDR3 is 13 amino acids. The CDR3 reads CAISVTGGTEAFF. CDR3 sequence (DNA): TGTGCCATCAGCGTGACAGGAGGCACTGAAGCTTTCTTT.

The rearrangement uses TRBV19 and TRBJ1-1; D possibly corresponds to TRBD1 (5 bases). There are 14 residues in the CDR3. Germline V gives CDR1 LNHDA, CDR2 SQIVND (reference sequence). V was trimmed by 5 bases and J by 4 bases, leaving 14 bases between them. This chain's CDR3 is CASSLLRGGTEAFF. The CDR3 DNA reads as TGTGCCAGTAGTCTCCTTAGGGGAGGCACTGAAGCTTTCTTT.

This rearrangement joins TRBV6-5 to TRBJ1-3, with no clear D. This CDR3 region has 13 residues. Per germline, CDR1 MNHEY and CDR2 SVGAGI. V was shortened by 8 bases and J by 1 base, with 9 bases between the two germline ends. The CDR3 here is CASEDLSGNTIYF. The CDR3 DNA reads as TGTGCCAGCGAGGACTTGTCTGGAAACACCATATATTTT.